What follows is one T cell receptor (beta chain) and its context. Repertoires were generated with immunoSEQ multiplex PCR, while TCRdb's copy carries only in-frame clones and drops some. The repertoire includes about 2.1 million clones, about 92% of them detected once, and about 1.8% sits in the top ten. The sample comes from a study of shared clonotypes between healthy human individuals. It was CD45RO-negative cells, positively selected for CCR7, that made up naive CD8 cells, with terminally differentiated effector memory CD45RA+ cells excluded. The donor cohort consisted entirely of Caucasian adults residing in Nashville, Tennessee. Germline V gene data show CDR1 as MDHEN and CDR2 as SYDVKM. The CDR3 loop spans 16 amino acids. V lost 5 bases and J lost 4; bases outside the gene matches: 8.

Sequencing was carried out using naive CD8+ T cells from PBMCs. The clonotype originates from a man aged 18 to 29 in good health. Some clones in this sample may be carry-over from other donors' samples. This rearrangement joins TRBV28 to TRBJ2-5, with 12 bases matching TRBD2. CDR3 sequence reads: CASSETTSGRGETQYF. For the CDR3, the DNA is TGTGCCAGCAGTGAAACGACTAGCGGGAGAGGAGAGACCCAGTACTTC.